This TCR beta chain was identified during a study of patients and donors after allogeneic stem cell transplantation. TCRdb reanalysed the RT-PCR reads using MiXCR and keeps one entry per CDR3 protein. The data show approximately 200,000 distinct CDR3 sequences, with roughly an eighth seen just once and around 10% held by the top ten. V trimming: 6 bases; J trimming: 5 bases; junction bases outside the gene matches: 16. This CDR3 spans 18 amino acids. Germline CDR1 MNHNS, CDR2 SASEGT. The chain links TRBV6-1 to TRBJ2-2, with 9 nucleotides matching TRBD1. The source is a human donor who was either an allogeneic HSCT recipient or a stem cell or donor lymphocyte infusion donor (not recorded which). It is not recorded whose cells these are; they may come from a transplant donor. Specimen: blood, either unsorted or a sorted T cell fraction (not recorded which). The CDR3 DNA is TGTGCCAGCAGCGTAGTGAGGACAGGGGACCTTCGTACCGGGGAGCTGTTTTTT. Residues: CASSVVRTGDLRTGELFF.